This TCR beta chain derives from a study of early T cells in non-severe SARS-CoV-2 infection. Study-level background: Sequenced bulk RNA came from whole blood that was unsorted, and chains were unpaired.

Individually, cDNA molecules had unique molecular identifiers attached to them. TCRdb reprocessed the 5' RACE reads with MiXCR, giving one entry per CDR3 protein. The table includes around 30,000 distinct CDR3 sequences, 5.4% detected once. The CDR3 has 13 amino acids. Germline V gene sequence: CDR1 SGHTA, CDR2 FQGNSA. Trimming left V 5 bases short and J 5 bases short, with 12 bases between. This clonotype came up many times. Its antigen is still unknown. Overall study results and limits: Comparison of clonotypes with VDJdb favored anti-spike CD8 responses while missing private and CD4 specificities.

This receptor was identified in an adult who was a healthcare worker with PCR-confirmed SARS-CoV-2 infection or an uninfected control (not recorded which). Sequencing input: whole blood. V usage is TRBV7-2 and J usage is TRBJ2-5; D could derive from TRBD1 or TRBD2 (5 bases each). The CDR3, as DNA: TGTGCCAGCAGCAAGGGACCGTCGGAGACCCAGTACTTC. This codes for CASSKGPSETQYF.